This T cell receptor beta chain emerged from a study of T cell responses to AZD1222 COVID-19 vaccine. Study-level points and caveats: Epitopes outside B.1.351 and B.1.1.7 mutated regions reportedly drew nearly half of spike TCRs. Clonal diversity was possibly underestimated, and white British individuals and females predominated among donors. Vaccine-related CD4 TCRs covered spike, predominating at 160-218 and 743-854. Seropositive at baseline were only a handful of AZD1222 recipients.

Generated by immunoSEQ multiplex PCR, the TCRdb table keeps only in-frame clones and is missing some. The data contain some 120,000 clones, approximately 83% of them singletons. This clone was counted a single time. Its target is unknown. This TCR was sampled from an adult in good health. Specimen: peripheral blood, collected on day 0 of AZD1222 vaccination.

The CDR3 region is CATSDQSDVSGANVLTF. In nucleotides, the CDR3 is TGTGCCACCAGTGATCAGAGTGACGTCTCTGGGGCCAACGTCCTGACTTTC. The V call is TRBV24-1, the J call TRBJ2-6; the D is unclear. CDR1 and CDR2 from the germline V gene are KGHDR and SFDVKD. The CDR3 loop spans 17 amino acids. The V end lost 3 bases, the J end lost 0 bases, and 11 bases lay between the germline ends.